A single sample gave rise to the 8 T cell receptor beta chains below, sequenced in a study of CD4 T cells in relation to SARS-CoV-2 and coronaviruses. Before the COVID-19 pandemic, during about 2010-2018, CD4+ T cells were taken from unexposed donors. After about 10 days of culture, CD4+ T cells were isolated. Antigens for these TCRs are unknown. Sequencing used immunoSEQ multiplex PCR; TCRdb keeps in-frame clones, though not all of them. In the table there are over 25,000 clones, 75% of which are singletons. Source material: CD4+ T cells from PBMCs, cultured in vitro. The source is a human donor in good health.

This chain joins TRBV11-3 and TRBJ2-1, with TRBD2 matching 11 bases. The CDR3 is 15 amino acids. The germline gives CDR1 SGHNT, CDR2 YENEEA. After removal of 1 base from V and 10 bases from J, the junction contained 6 bases not matched to a gene. CDR3 in amino acids: CASSLGLAGGGEQFF. The CDR3 DNA sequence: TGTGCCAGCAGCTTAGGGCTAGCGGGAGGTGGGGAGCAGTTCTTC.

The rearrangement joins TRBV27 to TRBJ2-7; D tentatively fits TRBD1 or TRBD2 (5 bases each). The CDR3 runs 14 residues. Germline-derived CDR1 and CDR2 are MNHEY and SMNVEV (reference sequence). V lost 6 bases and J 0 bases, leaving 12 bases between the germline ends. For the CDR3, the DNA is TGTGCCAGCAGGCCGGGACCACCCTCCTACGAGCAGTACTTC. This sequence encodes CASRPGPPSYEQYF.

The CDR3 protein is CASSNRLAGDTDTQYF. The CDR3 DNA reads TGTGCCAGCAGCAACCGACTAGCGGGGGACACAGATACGCAGTATTTT. The rearrangement uses TRBV7-2 and TRBJ2-3; 12 bases map to TRBD2. CDR3 size: 16 residues. Germline CDR1 is SGHTA and CDR2 is FQGNSA. The V and J ends lost 5 bases and 2 bases, in that order; junction bases with no gene match: 5.

The rearrangement joins TRBV18 to TRBJ2-7, with D tentatively TRBD1 (6 bases). V lost 3 bases and J 5 bases, leaving 14 bases between the germline ends. The CDR3 has 14 residues. Germline-derived CDR1 and CDR2 are KGHSH and LQKENI. The CDR3 here is CASSPTGTPDEQYF. CDR3 nucleotides: TGTGCCAGCTCACCTACCGGGACACCCGACGAGCAGTACTTC.

DNA for the CDR3: TGTGCCAGCAGGCGTGATACGGGCAATGAGCAGTTCTTC. This encodes CASRRDTGNEQFF. The V and J genes are TRBV5-4 and TRBJ2-1, with unresolved D. V was cut by 5 bases and J by 6 bases, with 12 bases left in between. This CDR3 is built from 13 residues. The germline V gene encodes CDR1 SGHNT and CDR2 YYREEE (reference sequence).

This clone was recorded a few times. The genes are TRBV14 and TRBJ1-2; 12 nucleotides line up with TRBD1. V lost 4 bases, J lost 4 bases, and 10 bases stayed unmatched. The CDR3 has 17 residues. The germline V gene has CDR1 SGHDN and CDR2 FVKESK. CDR3 bases: TGTGCCAGCAGCCCGAGATGGGACAGGGGGCGCGGCTATGGCTACACCTTC. Translating it yields CASSPRWDRGRGYGYTF.

The gene calls are TRBV18 and TRBJ1-2, with D maybe TRBD1 (6 bases). Trimming took 2 bases from V and 8 from J, leaving 6 bases between them. CDR3 length equals 11 residues. Germline CDR1 is KGHSH and CDR2 is LQKENI. CDR3 loop: CASSPDRGYTF. CDR3 sequence (DNA): TGTGCCAGCTCACCAGACAGGGGCTACACCTTC.

V and J are TRBV11-3 and TRBJ2-5; 7 nucleotides agree with TRBD1. Germline CDR1 is SGHNT and CDR2 is YENEEA. The length of the CDR3 is 14 residues. V trimming: 4 bases; J trimming: 2 bases; junction bases outside the gene matches: 4. This CDR3 is CASSSRQGQETQYF. The CDR3 region has the DNA TGTGCCAGCAGCTCGCGACAGGGACAAGAGACCCAGTACTTC.